These T cell receptor beta chains were read from a single sample in a study of vaccination effects on CD4 cells after COVID-19. TCRdb's copy holds only in-frame clones and misses some; the assay was immunoSEQ multiplex PCR. The sample lists 14,000 or so clones; around 80% were seen once. Which antigens these TCRs recognize remains unknown. The sequences come from CD4+ T cells from PBMCs cultured with SARS-CoV-2 spike peptides, collected after COVID-19 vaccination. The receptor source for this set is a human donor who had a prior SARS-CoV-2 infection. CDR3s include the opening cysteine and the closing phenylalanine or tryptophan. Fields, in order: J gene, D gene, V gene, clone size, CDR3 protein, CDR3 DNA. D genes are given only for firm matches. Size tells how often a clone was seen (once, few, many) or the class of an expanded clone, and some rows leave it out.

>TRBJ2-1|.|TRBV11-1|.
CASSGGHEQFF
TGTGCCAGCAGCGGCGGGCATGAGCAGTTCTTC
>TRBJ1-6|.|TRBV28|.
CASSKPAGPYNSPLHF
TGTGCCAGCAGTAAACCAGCAGGGCCCTATAATTCACCCCTCCACTTT
>TRBJ1-1|.|TRBV5-1|few
CASRGQGKAAFF
TGCGCCAGCAGGGGGCAGGGGAAAGCGGCTTTCTTT
>TRBJ2-7|.|TRBV20-1|.
CSASVSSYEQYF
TGCAGTGCTAGTGTTAGTTCCTACGAGCAGTACTTC
>TRBJ2-7|.|TRBV5-1|.
CASSLSRVGNEQYF
TGCGCCAGCAGCTTGTCCAGGGTAGGGAACGAGCAGTACTTC
>TRBJ2-1|.|TRBV6-2/TRBV6-3|.
CASTYHDKGNEQFF
TGTGCCAGCACTTACCACGACAAGGGGAATGAGCAGTTCTTC
>TRBJ2-7|TRBD2|TRBV7-9|.
CASSSGRIYEQYF
TGTGCCAGCAGCTCCGGGAGGATCTACGAGCAGTACTTC
>TRBJ2-7|TRBD1|TRBV18|.
CASSPLDRSSYEQYF
TGTGCCAGCTCACCACTGGACAGGAGCTCCTACGAGCAGTACTTC
>TRBJ2-7|.|TRBV6-5|.
CASRGVADSYEQYF
TGTGCCAGCAGGGGGGTGGCGGACTCCTACGAGCAGTACTTC
>TRBJ2-5|.|TRBV4-2|few
CASSQGTAKETQYF
TGTGCCAGCAGCCAAGGGACTGCGAAAGAGACCCAGTACTTC
>TRBJ1-5|TRBD1|TRBV10-3|few
CAISEDRGLGSNQPQHF
TGTGCCATCAGTGAGGACAGGGGGTTGGGGAGCAATCAGCCCCAGCATTTT
>TRBJ2-1|TRBD1|TRBV18|.
CASSLNRQGFSYNEQFF
TGTGCCAGCTCACTCAACAGACAGGGGTTCTCCTACAATGAGCAGTTCTTC
>TRBJ2-7|.|TRBV9|.
CASSVAPGRTYEQYF
TGTGCCAGCAGCGTAGCCCCAGGGAGGACCTACGAGCAGTACTTC
>TRBJ2-7|.|TRBV7-9|.
CASSLDKVREAEQYF
TGTGCCAGCAGCTTAGATAAAGTCAGGGAGGCCGAGCAGTACTTC
>TRBJ2-3|.|TRBV20-1|.
CSASTPRYGSWTDTQYF
TGCAGTGCTAGTACTCCCCGGTACGGGAGCTGGACAGATACGCAGTATTTT
>TRBJ2-3|.|TRBV7-3|.
CASSLTLGAPDTQYF
TGTGCCAGCAGCTTAACCCTAGGTGCTCCAGATACGCAGTATTTT
>TRBJ2-2|TRBD2|TRBV4-2|few
CAAGRPSGRNTGELFF
TGTGCCGCGGGGCGGCCTAGCGGGAGGAACACCGGGGAGCTGTTTTTT
>TRBJ2-2|TRBD1|TRBV7-3|.
CASSRDRDRLFF
TGTGCCAGCAGCCGGGACAGGGATCGACTGTTTTTT
>TRBJ2-2|.|TRBV6-6|.
CASRPRRDTGELFF
TGTGCCAGCAGACCTCGTCGTGACACCGGGGAGCTGTTTTTT
>TRBJ2-2|TRBD2|TRBV7-2|.
CASSYQSGAGTGELFF
TGTGCCAGCAGCTACCAAAGCGGGGCGGGCACCGGGGAGCTGTTTTTT
>TRBJ2-3|TRBD2|TRBV19|.
CASSIIRAGGRADTQYF
TGTGCCAGTAGTATAATCCGAGCGGGGGGAAGAGCAGATACGCAGTATTTT
>TRBJ1-2|.|TRBV19|.
CASSMGRINYGYTF
TGTGCCAGTAGTATGGGCAGAATAAACTATGGCTACACCTTC
>TRBJ2-6|.|TRBV19|.
CASSVHEGSGANVLTF
TGTGCCAGTAGTGTGCACGAGGGCTCTGGGGCCAACGTCCTGACTTTC
>TRBJ2-1|.|TRBV19|medium-sized
CASSIGGSLYNEQFF
TGTGCCAGTAGTATCGGTGGGAGTCTCTACAATGAGCAGTTCTTC
>TRBJ1-1|.|TRBV5-8|large
CASSLQDRESEAFF
TGTGCCAGCAGCTTGCAGGACCGGGAGAGTGAAGCTTTCTTT
>TRBJ1-2|.|TRBV7-2|few
CASSHIYNRQTNYGYTF
TGTGCCAGCAGCCATATCTACAACAGGCAAACTAACTATGGCTACACCTTC
>TRBJ2-5|.|TRBV2|.
CASRYLETQYF
TGTGCCAGCAGATACTTGGAGACCCAGTACTTC
>TRBJ1-1|.|TRBV5-1|.
CASSFGMNTEAFF
TGCGCCAGCAGCTTCGGTATGAACACTGAAGCTTTCTTT
>TRBJ2-1|TRBD2|TRBV11-2|once
CASSLGTSGGYNEQFF
TGTGCCAGCAGCTTGGGGACTAGCGGAGGCTACAATGAGCAGTTCTTC
>TRBJ2-5|TRBD2|TRBV9|.
CASSPRLAGVQETQYF
TGTGCCAGCAGCCCGAGACTAGCGGGGGTTCAGGAGACCCAGTACTTC
>TRBJ2-7|TRBD2|TRBV4-2|.
CASSPLAGGPYEQYF
TGTGCCAGCAGCCCATTAGCGGGGGGGCCCTACGAGCAGTACTTC
>TRBJ2-5|.|TRBV12-3/TRBV12-4|.
CASSFGSQETQYF
TGTGCCAGCAGTTTCGGCAGCCAAGAGACCCAGTACTTC
>TRBJ2-4|TRBD2|TRBV10-1|.
CASSGTSISIQYF
TGCGCCAGCAGCGGGACTAGCATATCCATTCAGTACTTC
>TRBJ2-1|TRBD2|TRBV7-3|once
CASQARGGMGQRQFF
TGTGCCAGCCAAGCTAGGGGAGGGATGGGGCAACGGCAGTTCTTC
>TRBJ2-5|.|TRBV7-3|.
CASSLGYRGSGETQYF
TGTGCCAGCAGCTTAGGGTACCGGGGGTCAGGGGAGACCCAGTACTTC
>TRBJ1-1|.|TRBV15|medium-sized
CATSRKPGAEAFF
TGTGCCACCAGCAGGAAACCAGGGGCTGAAGCTTTCTTT
>TRBJ2-1|TRBD2|TRBV2|.
CASEPAGTSGVQGFF
TGTGCCAGCGAACCAGCCGGGACTAGCGGGGTACAGGGGTTCTTC
>TRBJ1-1|.|TRBV6-6|.
CASSYSGLVAFF
TGTGCCAGCAGTTACTCGGGGTTGGTAGCTTTCTTT
>TRBJ1-5|.|TRBV7-2|.
CASSLAPTSPQGRSNQPQHF
TGTGCCAGCAGCTTAGCGCCGACAAGCCCGCAGGGGCGCTCCAATCAGCCCCAGCATTTT
>TRBJ2-5|.|TRBV19|.
CASSYRAQETQYF
TGTGCCAGTAGTTACAGAGCTCAAGAGACCCAGTACTTC
>TRBJ1-1|.|TRBV3-1/TRBV3-2|once
CASSKLGVEAFF
TGTGCCAGCAGCAAACTGGGGGTTGAAGCTTTCTTT
>TRBJ2-3|TRBD2|TRBV18|.
CASSPIPLAGVNTDTQYF
TGTGCCAGCTCACCAATTCCACTAGCGGGAGTAAACACAGATACGCAGTATTTT
>TRBJ2-7|TRBD1|TRBV6-5|.
CASNTGGRPYEQYF
TGTGCCAGCAACACAGGGGGGAGACCCTACGAGCAGTACTTC
>TRBJ1-2|TRBD1|TRBV7-9|.
CASSLDRGWYGYTF
TGTGCCAGCTCCCTGGACAGGGGGTGGTATGGCTACACCTTC
>TRBJ1-6|.|TRBV5-4|.
CASSLGAGQTNSPLHF
TGTGCCAGCAGCTTAGGGGCTGGACAGACAAATTCACCCCTCCACTTT
>TRBJ1-1|TRBD1|TRBV10-3|.
CAIFIGTGGRAEAFF
TGTGCCATTTTTATCGGGACAGGGGGCAGAGCTGAAGCTTTCTTT
>TRBJ1-4|.|TRBV4-2|.
CASSASYGTPYEKLFF
TGTGCCAGCAGCGCATCCTACGGGACCCCTTATGAAAAACTGTTTTTT
>TRBJ2-3|TRBD2|TRBV5-1|.
CASSLLTSGSSDTQYF
TGCGCCAGCAGCTTGTTAACTAGCGGGAGTTCGGATACGCAGTATTTT
>TRBJ2-1|.|TRBV11-3|.
CASSSDPTSHEQFF
TGTGCCAGCAGCTCCGACCCCACTTCTCATGAGCAGTTCTTC
>TRBJ1-1|TRBD1|TRBV11-3|.
CASSPTGAPATEAFF
TGTGCCAGCAGCCCGACAGGGGCCCCAGCCACTGAAGCTTTCTTT
>TRBJ2-7|.|TRBV19|.
CASSLTGFGEQYF
TGTGCCAGTAGTTTAACAGGGTTCGGCGAGCAGTACTTC
>TRBJ1-1|TRBD1|TRBV7-9|.
CASSPGQGVAFF
TGTGCCAGCAGCCCGGGACAGGGGGTAGCTTTCTTT
>TRBJ2-5|.|TRBV5-4|.
CASSLASVRYQETQYF
TGTGCCAGCAGCTTGGCTTCTGTGAGGTACCAAGAGACCCAGTACTTC
>TRBJ2-1|TRBD2|TRBV6-5|.
CASSYSPGLAVNEQFF
TGTGCCAGCAGTTACTCTCCGGGACTAGCGGTTAATGAGCAGTTCTTC
>TRBJ2-3|.|TRBV7-8|.
CASSLERSGVRSTDTQYF
TGTGCCAGCAGCCTAGAAAGGTCCGGTGTTAGGAGCACAGATACGCAGTATTTT
>TRBJ1-1|.|TRBV7-2|.
CASSLVFPKDTEAFF
TGTGCCAGCAGCTTAGTGTTTCCCAAAGACACTGAAGCTTTCTTT
>TRBJ2-2|TRBD1|TRBV11-3|.
CASSPLGQGSTGELFF
TGTGCCAGCAGCCCGCTGGGACAGGGGAGCACCGGGGAGCTGTTTTTT
>TRBJ2-5|TRBD1|TRBV5-1|.
CASSPGQGRSETQYF
TGCGCCAGCAGCCCCGGACAGGGGCGGTCGGAGACCCAGTACTTC
>TRBJ2-5|TRBD2|TRBV5-6|once
CASSHGLAGGPQETQYF
TGTGCCAGCAGCCATGGACTAGCGGGAGGGCCTCAAGAGACCCAGTACTTC
>TRBJ2-6|TRBD2|TRBV18|.
CASSPWASGSSGANVLTF
TGTGCCAGCTCACCATGGGCTAGCGGGAGCTCTGGGGCCAACGTCCTGACTTTC